This T cell receptor (beta chain) was obtained from a study of ipilimumab plus nivolumab after autologous stem cell transplantation. Notes on this clone: The sample holds other DNA sequences that translate to the same CDR3.

Trimming stripped 1 base from V and 3 bases from J, with 10 bases between. Germline V gives CDR1 SGHRS, CDR2 YFSETQ. There are 15 residues in the CDR3. Here immunoSEQ multiplex PCR was the method, and the copy in TCRdb shows in-frame clones only, minus some. This table holds roughly 16,000 clones, 80% to 85% found once. Starting 14 to 28 days after autologous transplant, ipilimumab 1 mg/kg was given. The V call is TRBV5-1, the J call TRBJ2-2, with D possibly TRBD1 on 6 matching bases. The source was PBMCs, collected in a trial of ipilimumab plus nivolumab as post-transplant consolidation. The sequence came from a male donor with diffuse large B-cell lymphoma. The CDR3 region is CASSLSDRDTGELFF. CDR3 DNA sequence: TGCGCCAGCAGCTTGTCGGACAGAGACACCGGGGAGCTGTTTTTT.